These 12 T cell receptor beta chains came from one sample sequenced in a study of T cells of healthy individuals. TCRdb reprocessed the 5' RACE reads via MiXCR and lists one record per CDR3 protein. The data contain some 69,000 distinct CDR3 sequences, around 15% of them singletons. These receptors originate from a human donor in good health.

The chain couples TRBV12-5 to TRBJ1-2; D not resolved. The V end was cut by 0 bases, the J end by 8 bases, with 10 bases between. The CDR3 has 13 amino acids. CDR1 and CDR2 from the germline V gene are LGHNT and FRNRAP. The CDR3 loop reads CASGLVPAQGYTF. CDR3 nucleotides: TGTGCTAGTGGTTTGGTCCCAGCTCAAGGCTACACCTTC.

The CDR3 DNA reads TGCAGTGCTAGAGAACAAGGCTACACCTTC. Its protein is CSAREQGYTF. This chain joins TRBV20-1 and TRBJ1-2, with unresolved D. This CDR3 contains 10 residues. Germline V lookup: CDR1 DFQATT, CDR2 SNEGSKA (reference sequence). V was shortened by 0 bases and J by 8 bases, with 4 bases between the two germline ends.

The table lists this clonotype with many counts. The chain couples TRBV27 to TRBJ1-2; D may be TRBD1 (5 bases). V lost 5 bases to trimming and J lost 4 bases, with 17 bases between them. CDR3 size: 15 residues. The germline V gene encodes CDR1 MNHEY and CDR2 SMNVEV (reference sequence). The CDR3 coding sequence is TGTGCCAGCAGTGCTAGCAGGGTACACGGCTATGGCTACACCTTC. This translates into CASSASRVHGYGYTF.

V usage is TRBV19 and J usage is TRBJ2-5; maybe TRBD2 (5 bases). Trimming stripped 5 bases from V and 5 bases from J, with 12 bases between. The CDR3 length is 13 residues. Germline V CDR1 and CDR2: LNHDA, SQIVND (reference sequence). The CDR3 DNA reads TGTGCCAGTAGTCCGCGAGGGTACGAGACCCAGTACTTC. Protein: CASSPRGYETQYF. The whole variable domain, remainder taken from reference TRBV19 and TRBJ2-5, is DGGITQSPKYLFRKEGQNVTLSCEQNLNHDAMYWYRQDPGQGLRLIYYSQIVNDFQKGDIAEGYSVSREKKESFPLTVTSAQKNPTAFYLCASSPRGYETQYFGPGTRLLVL.

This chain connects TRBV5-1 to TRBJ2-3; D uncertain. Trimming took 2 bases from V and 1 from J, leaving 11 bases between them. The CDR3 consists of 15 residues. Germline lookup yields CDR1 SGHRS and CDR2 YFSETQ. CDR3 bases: TGCGCCAGCAGCTTTCCAGACCCGCGCACAGATACGCAGTATTTT. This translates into CASSFPDPRTDTQYF.

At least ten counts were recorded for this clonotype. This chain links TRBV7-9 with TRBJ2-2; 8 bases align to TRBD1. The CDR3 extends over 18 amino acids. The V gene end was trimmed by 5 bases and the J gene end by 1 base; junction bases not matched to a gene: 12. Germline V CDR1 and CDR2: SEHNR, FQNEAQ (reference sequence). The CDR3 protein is CASSLHRFGTGNTGELFF. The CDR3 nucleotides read TGTGCCAGCAGCCTCCACCGGTTCGGGACAGGGAACACCGGGGAGCTGTTTTTT.

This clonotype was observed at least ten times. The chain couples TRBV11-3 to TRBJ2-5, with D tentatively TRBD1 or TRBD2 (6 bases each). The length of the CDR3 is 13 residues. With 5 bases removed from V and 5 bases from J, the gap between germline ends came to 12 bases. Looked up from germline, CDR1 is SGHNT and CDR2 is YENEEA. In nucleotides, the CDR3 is TGTGCCAGCAGCCCAAGGGGGGTTGAGACCCAGTACTTC. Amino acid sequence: CASSPRGVETQYF. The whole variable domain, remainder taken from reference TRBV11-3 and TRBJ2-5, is EAGVVQSPRYKIIEKKQPVAFWCNPISGHNTLYWYLQNLGQGPELLIRYENEEAVDDSQLPKDRFSAERLKGVDSTLKIQPAELGDSAVYLCASSPRGVETQYFGPGTRLLVL.

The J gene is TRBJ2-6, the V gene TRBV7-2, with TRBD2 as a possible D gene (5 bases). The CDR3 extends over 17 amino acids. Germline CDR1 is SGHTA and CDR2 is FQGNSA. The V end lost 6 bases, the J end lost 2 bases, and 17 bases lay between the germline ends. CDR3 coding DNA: TGTGCCAGCAGACCCACTAGTGTCAGCCCTGGGGCCAACGTCCTGACTTTC. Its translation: CASRPTSVSPGANVLTF.

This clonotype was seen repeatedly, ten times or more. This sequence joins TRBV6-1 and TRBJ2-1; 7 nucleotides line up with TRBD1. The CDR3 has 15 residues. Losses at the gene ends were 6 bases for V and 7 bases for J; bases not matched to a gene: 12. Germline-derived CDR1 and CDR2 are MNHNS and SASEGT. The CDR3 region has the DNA TGTGCCAGCAGCCAGAGACAGGGTTGGCGAAATGAGCAGTTCTTC. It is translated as CASSQRQGWRNEQFF.

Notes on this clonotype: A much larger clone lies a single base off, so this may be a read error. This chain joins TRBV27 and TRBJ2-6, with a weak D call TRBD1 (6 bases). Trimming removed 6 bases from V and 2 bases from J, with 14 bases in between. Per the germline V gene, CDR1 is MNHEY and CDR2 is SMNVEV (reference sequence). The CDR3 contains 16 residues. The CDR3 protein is CASSPHRATGANVLTF. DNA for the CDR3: TGTGCCAGCAGCCCTCACAGGGCGACTGGGGCCAACGTCCTGACTTTC.

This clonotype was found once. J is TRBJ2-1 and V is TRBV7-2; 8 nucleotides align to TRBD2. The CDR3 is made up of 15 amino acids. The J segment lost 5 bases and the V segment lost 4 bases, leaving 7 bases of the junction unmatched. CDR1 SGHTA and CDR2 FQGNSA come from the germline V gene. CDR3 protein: CASSYASGYNNEQFF. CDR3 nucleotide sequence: TGTGCCAGCAGCTACGCTAGCGGGTACAACAATGAGCAGTTCTTC.

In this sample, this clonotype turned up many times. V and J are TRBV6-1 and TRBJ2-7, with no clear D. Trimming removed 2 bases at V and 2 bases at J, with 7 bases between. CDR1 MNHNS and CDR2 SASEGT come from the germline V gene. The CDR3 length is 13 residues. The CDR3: CASSESPAYEQYF. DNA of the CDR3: TGTGCCAGCAGTGAAAGTCCAGCCTACGAGCAGTACTTC.